This T cell receptor beta chain came from a study of blood T cell repertoires in COVID-19 (dated by TCRdb to 2018 to 2020). Background for the entire study: Samples covering the acute and convalescent phases of COVID-19 were provided by collaborators in the United States, Italy and Spain. The material from the prospective study consisted of cDNA or gDNA derived from T cells, B-cell-depleted T cells, or PBMCs. The dataset comprised deeply sampled blood TCRbeta repertoires from subjects exposed to, actively infected with, or recovered from COVID-19. A freely available public database, intended as a resource for researchers studying the immune response to SARS-CoV-2, is where the repertoires were released. Samples were obtained from the ongoing ImmuneRACE study (first 160 participants) and from 1,254 subjects provided by 6 global collaborators. The sample metadata nearly always contained a de-identified subject ID, COVID-19 status, age in years and sex. Where available, HLA class I and class II types were taken from metadata supplied by the sample provider and were not determined by assay-based typing. The full study reports these points: How much clinical and demographic metadata was included differed by source and by participant, and the metadata was provided uncurated.

The CDR3 has 13 amino acids, counting the end cysteine and phenylalanine. This entry keeps only the CDR3 DNA: 39 bases, framed from base 1. The CDR1 and CDR2 encoded by the germline V gene (reference sequence) are SGHNT and YYREEE. V is pruned by 5 bases and J by 3 bases, leaving 4 bases of the junction without a gene match. Whole blood was collected in K2EDTA tubes by collaborating institutions according to the institutions' own protocols. For TCRbeta analysis, collaborators shipped samples in one of three forms: frozen whole blood, isolated PBMCs, or DNA extracted from either of those sample types. TCRbeta CDR3 regions were amplified from genomic DNA using the immunoSEQ Assay, a bias-controlled multiplex PCR. On the study's bioinformatics: Nucleated cell counts per sample were estimated from amplification of reference gene primers within the assay. Sequence reads were collapsed and filtered to measure the absolute abundance of every unique TCRbeta CDR3 rearrangement. For each sample, productive Simpson clonality was calculated as the square root of Simpson's diversity index across productive rearrangements. Here the immuneACCESS table is served through TCRdb, limited to in-frame sequences with V and J called. Missing clones are a known gap in these copies; in checked studies unresolved V genes cover under half, and the rest lacks a known reason. D and trimming come from the DNA, and the V and J calls and clone size come from that table. Recorded for this sample are roughly 36,000 clones; 85% of them occurred a single time. The ten largest make up around 6.6% of the sample.

Note on this clone: Its antigen remains unidentified. The input lacks base qualities; no much larger clone sits a single base away.

The TCR comes from a man between 60 and 70 years old with active COVID-19. Recombination connected TRBV5-4 to TRBJ2-5; the central 7 bases match TRBD1. The sample consisted of peripheral blood. The CDR3 has the sequence CASRSDREETQYF. The DNA sequence is TGTGCCAGCAGATCTGACAGGGAAGAGACCCAGTACTTC.